Shown below are 26 T cell receptor beta chains from a single sample sequenced in a study of cytomegalovirus exposure and HLA in healthy donors. The PCR contained 60 Vbeta and 13 Jbeta primers. The assay was immunoSEQ multiplex PCR, and TCRdb's table has in-frame clones only and misses some. The sample shows about 120,000 clones, around 77% of them seen only once. Sequenced: PBMCs. The receptors originated from a man aged 18 to 30 in good health and CMV-seropositive.

Concerning this clone itself: The junction departs from germline at one end; a sequencing error may be responsible. J is TRBJ1-5 and V is TRBV7-9; no definite D call. Per the germline V gene, CDR1 is SEHNR and CDR2 is FQNEAQ (reference sequence). The CDR3 covers 13 residues. CDR3 protein: CSSSFGGNQPQHF. The DNA for the CDR3 is TGTTCCAGCAGCTTCGGGGGCAATCAGCCCCAGCATTTT.

This clone is a singleton in its sample. The V gene is TRBV19, the J gene TRBJ1-1; no clear D. The length of the CDR3 is 13 residues. Germline CDR1 reads LNHDA; CDR2 reads SQIVND (reference sequence). Trimming removed 4 bases at V and 5 bases at J, with 11 bases between. In DNA, the CDR3 is TGTGCCAGTAGTAGAGGCAGCTATACTGAAGCTTTCTTT. Translating it yields CASSRGSYTEAFF.

The chain employs TRBV5-1 and TRBJ2-5, with 9 positions matching TRBD2. Germline V gives CDR1 SGHRS, CDR2 YFSETQ. The CDR3 has 16 amino acids. V trimming: 0 bases; J trimming: 0 bases; junction bases outside the gene matches: 3. The CDR3 spells CASSLALAGNQETQYF. The CDR3 DNA is TGCGCCAGCAGCTTGGCGCTAGCGGGGAACCAAGAGACCCAGTACTTC.

This clone was seen a single time. CDR3 sequence reads: CATSTPWEQGASPLHF. The CDR3 bases are TGTGCCACCAGCACCCCGTGGGAACAGGGGGCTTCACCCCTCCACTTT. V gene TRBV15 combines with J gene TRBJ1-6, with 9 positions matching TRBD1. J was trimmed by 9 bases and V by 4 bases; bases with no gene match: 10. CDR1 is LNHNV and CDR2 is YYDKDF in the germline V gene (reference sequence). The CDR3 contains 16 residues.

The chain carries TRBV11-1 and TRBJ1-1, with D unresolved. CDR3 length: 14 amino acids. Trimming shortened V by 4 bases and J by 1 base, and 10 bases separated the two germline ends. The V gene's germline CDR1 is SGHAT and CDR2 FQDESV (reference sequence). In DNA, the CDR3 is TGTGCCAGCAGCTCCCGGGTTGCGAACACTGAAGCTTTCTTT. Its translation: CASSSRVANTEAFF.

This clone was recorded a few times. The J gene is TRBJ1-1, the V gene TRBV6-1, with 8 positions matching TRBD1. V gave up 4 bases and J gave up 2 bases; unmatched junction bases: 6. Germline CDR1 is MNHNS and CDR2 is SASEGT. The CDR3 covers 15 residues. CDR3 protein: CASSVGTGGNTEAFF. The CDR3 DNA follows: TGTGCCAGCAGTGTAGGGACAGGAGGCAACACTGAAGCTTTCTTT.

The chain uses TRBV29-1 and TRBJ1-1, with TRBD1 matching 9 bases. From germline, CDR1 is SQVTM and CDR2 ANQGSEA. V shed 5 bases and J 11 bases; nucleotides not matched to a gene: 6. This CDR3 is 11 amino acids long. Written as DNA, the CDR3 is TGCAGCGTTCCCCGGACAGGGGCGGCTTTCTTT. Its protein product is CSVPRTGAAFF.

This chain joins TRBV6-5 and TRBJ1-2; D is possibly TRBD1 (6 bases). The CDR3 contains 13 residues. Deletions cut 7 bases from V and 8 bases from J, with 17 bases between. Germline CDR1 and CDR2: MNHEY and SVGAGI. The CDR3 DNA follows: TGTGCCAGCACTCCCAGGGCAGGGGCAGGCTACACCTTC. Protein sequence: CASTPRAGAGYTF.

V gene TRBV28 combines with J gene TRBJ1-5, with D unclear. CDR1 is MDHEN, CDR2 SYDVKM, per germline. This CDR3 is built from 14 residues. Deletions cut 7 bases from V and 6 bases from J, with 16 bases between. CDR3 residues: CASTLGGFSQPQHF. The CDR3 region has the DNA TGTGCCAGCACCCTGGGAGGTTTTTCTCAGCCCCAGCATTTT.

The chain recombines TRBV6-4 with TRBJ2-1, with a tentative D call TRBD2 (8 bases). From germline, CDR1 is MRHNA and CDR2 SNTAGT. The V gene lost 6 bases and the J gene lost 5 bases, with 17 bases spanning the gap. CDR3 size: 15 residues. CDR3 loop: CASSDSGTANNEQFF. The CDR3 nucleotides are TGTGCCAGCAGCGATAGCGGGACAGCGAACAATGAGCAGTTCTTC.

V and J are TRBV6-1 and TRBJ1-1, with 7 bases that match TRBD1. Germline CDR1 MNHNS, CDR2 SASEGT. V trimming: 2 bases; J trimming: 0 bases; junction bases outside the gene matches: 9. The CDR3 length is 17 residues. The CDR3 loop reads CASSERTGFLMNTEAFF. The CDR3 DNA reads TGTGCCAGCAGTGAAAGGACAGGTTTCCTCATGAACACTGAAGCTTTCTTT.

This chain links TRBV7-9 with TRBJ2-7, with TRBD2 as a possible D gene (5 bases). The germline gives CDR1 SEHNR, CDR2 FQNEAQ (reference sequence). Trimming stripped 4 bases from V and 2 bases from J, with 9 bases between. CDR3 length: 13 amino acids. CDR3 region: CASSSTGAYEQYF. As DNA, the CDR3 is TGTGCCAGCAGCTCCACCGGGGCCTACGAGCAGTACTTC. The entire variable domain, with the rest obtained from reference TRBV7-9 and TRBJ2-7, is as follows: DTGVSQNPRHKITKRGQNVTFRCDPISEHNRLYWYRQTLGQGPEFLTYFQNEAQLEKSRLLSDRFSAERPKGSFSTLEIQRTEQGDSAMYLCASSSTGAYEQYFGPGTRLTVT.

This clone was seen a handful of times. The chain is built from TRBV5-5 and TRBJ1-3; D ambiguous. V was cut by 3 bases and J by 2 bases, with 12 bases left in between. Germline V gene lookup returns CDR1 SGHKS and CDR2 YYEKEE (reference sequence). This CDR3 spans 15 amino acids. DNA for the CDR3: TGTGCCAGCAGCTCAGTCCTAGAGACTGGAAACACCATATATTTT. This gives the protein CASSSVLETGNTIYF.

The chain uses TRBV7-8 and TRBJ1-6; D gene unclear. Trimming removed 0 bases at V and 8 bases at J, with 17 bases between. The CDR3 runs 17 residues. Germline CDR1 is SGHVS and CDR2 is FQNEAQ. The CDR3 protein is CASSLAAGIHSYSPLHF. The CDR3 DNA reads TGTGCCAGCAGCTTAGCGGCAGGCATACACTCTTATTCACCCCTCCACTTT.

The genes are TRBV6-5 and TRBJ2-3; D remains unclear. There are 14 residues in the CDR3. Germline V gives CDR1 MNHEY, CDR2 SVGAGI. V was clipped by 6 bases and J by 4 bases, with 14 bases between them. CDR3 sequence (DNA): TGTGCCAGCAGCTTCTCGCTAGATCCAGATACGCAGTATTTT. This sequence encodes CASSFSLDPDTQYF.

This chain links TRBV5-6 with TRBJ2-7; the D is unclear. V gave up 4 bases and J gave up 0 bases, with 11 bases separating them. This CDR3 is 14 amino acids long. CDR1 SGHDT and CDR2 YYEEEE come from the germline V gene. The CDR3 spells CASSHLESSYEQYF. The CDR3 DNA sequence: TGTGCCAGCAGCCACCTTGAGAGCTCCTACGAGCAGTACTTC.

J is TRBJ2-4 and V is TRBV7-9; a weak D match, TRBD2 (6 bases). The germline V gene has CDR1 SEHNR and CDR2 FQNEAQ (reference sequence). The CDR3 has 14 residues. Between the trimmed V and J ends, which lost 3 bases and 6 bases, there was a span of 12 bases. The CDR3 reads CASSFGGDLNIQYF. CDR3 nucleotide sequence: TGTGCCAGCAGCTTCGGAGGGGACCTAAACATTCAGTACTTC.

The chain uses TRBV29-1 and TRBJ2-2; TRBD1 matches at 8 bases. CDR1 and CDR2 (germline): SQVTM, ANQGSEA. J lost 4 bases, V lost 7 bases, and 11 bases had no gene match. CDR3 length: 15 amino acids. The CDR3 sequence is CSGRGGQGRTGELFF. The CDR3 bases are TGCAGCGGCCGAGGTGGACAGGGTCGCACCGGGGAGCTGTTTTTT.

V gene TRBV6-5 combines with J gene TRBJ2-3, with 8 bases lining up with TRBD2. Germline V gene lookup returns CDR1 MNHEY and CDR2 SVGAGI. The CDR3 is made up of 15 amino acids. Germline trimming cut 6 bases from V and 1 base from J; bases unmatched to any gene: 6. CDR3: CASRRSGSRTDTQYF. DNA for the CDR3: TGTGCCAGCAGAAGAAGCGGGAGTCGCACAGATACGCAGTATTTT.

The chain is built from TRBV7-9 and TRBJ2-5; D not certain. There are 14 residues in the CDR3. Germline V gene lookup returns CDR1 SEHNR and CDR2 FQNEAQ (reference sequence). Trimming pared 1 base from V and 0 bases from J, leaving 6 bases between. This CDR3 is CASSLVPDQETQYF. CDR3 sequence (DNA): TGTGCCAGCAGCTTAGTACCAGACCAAGAGACCCAGTACTTC.

This rearrangement joins TRBV27 to TRBJ2-2; D is perhaps TRBD2 (6 bases). This CDR3 is built from 18 residues. V lost 8 bases and J 2 bases, leaving 24 bases between the germline ends. Germline V gives CDR1 MNHEY, CDR2 SMNVEV (reference sequence). The CDR3 here is CASGRSVFFTPNTGELFF. The CDR3 DNA reads TGTGCCAGCGGGAGGTCGGTATTTTTCACCCCTAACACCGGGGAGCTGTTTTTT.

The chain employs TRBV19 and TRBJ2-1; 9 bases fit TRBD2. Germline CDR1 reads LNHDA; CDR2 reads SQIVND (reference sequence). The V gene end was trimmed by 4 bases and the J gene end by 4 bases; junction bases not matched to a gene: 8. This CDR3 has 16 residues. The CDR3 DNA reads TGTGCCAGTAGTACCCTTAGCGGGAGAAGATACAATGAGCAGTTCTTC. Protein: CASSTLSGRRYNEQFF.

The chain joins TRBV6-1 to TRBJ1-1, with 9 nucleotides matching TRBD1. J lost 1 base, V lost 1 base, and 4 bases had no gene match. The germline V gene encodes CDR1 MNHNS and CDR2 SASEGT. The CDR3 spans 16 residues. CDR3 nucleotides: TGTGCCAGCAGTGAAGAACCGGGACAGGGGAACACTGAAGCTTTCTTT. This sequence encodes CASSEEPGQGNTEAFF.

The V call is TRBV18, the J call TRBJ1-4; 8 nucleotides line up with TRBD1. This CDR3 contains 17 residues. CDR1 and CDR2 (germline): KGHSH, LQKENI. The J segment lost 1 base and the V segment lost 2 bases, leaving 6 bases of the junction unmatched. CDR3 amino acids: CASSPIGQGLTNEKLFF. In nucleotides, the CDR3 is TGTGCCAGCTCACCAATCGGACAGGGCCTAACTAATGAAAAACTGTTTTTT.

The V and J genes are TRBV18 and TRBJ1-1; D is unclear. Germline V gene lookup returns CDR1 KGHSH and CDR2 LQKENI. Deletions cut 8 bases from V and 4 bases from J, with 14 bases between. There are 13 residues in the CDR3. The CDR3 loop reads CASHTESATEAFF. In DNA, the CDR3 is TGTGCCAGCCATACAGAATCGGCCACTGAAGCTTTCTTT.

V and J are TRBV6-5 and TRBJ1-1; TRBD1 aligns across 12 bases. Looked up from germline, CDR1 is MNHEY and CDR2 is SVGAGI. There are 14 residues in the CDR3. V shed 2 bases and J 6 bases; nucleotides not matched to a gene: 1. For the CDR3, the DNA is TGTGCCAGCAGTTACGGGACAGGGGGCTCTGAAGCTTTCTTT. The encoded protein is CASSYGTGGSEAFF.